The 24 T cell receptor beta chains reported below all come from one sample, sequenced in a study of T cell responses to AZD1222 COVID-19 vaccine. The table came from immunoSEQ multiplex PCR; TCRdb's copy has only in-frame clones and leaves some out. The data contain about 150,000 clones, roughly nine tenths of them seen just once; the ten biggest clones take up under 8%. The source was peripheral blood, collected after recovery from COVID-19. The receptors come from an adult who had recovered from COVID-19.

The chain joins TRBV28 to TRBJ2-1; TRBD1 is a possible D gene (6 bases). V lost 7 bases to trimming and J lost 8 bases, with 9 bases between them. The CDR3 sequence is 11 residues long. CDR1 and CDR2 from the germline V gene are MDHEN and SYDVKM. CDR3: CASTYRDEQFF. The CDR3 bases are TGTGCCAGCACCTACAGGGATGAGCAGTTCTTC.

V is TRBV19 and J is TRBJ1-6; D not certain. The CDR3 consists of 15 residues. CDR1 is LNHDA and CDR2 is SQIVND in the germline V gene (reference sequence). The ends were cut back, 0 bases at V and 10 bases at J, with 13 bases in the middle. The CDR3 DNA reads TGTGCCAGTAGTATAGAGCACAAGGTGTTGTCACCCCTCCACTTT. It encodes CASSIEHKVLSPLHF.

A remark on this clone: The junction departs from the called germline gene at one end, perhaps through a read error. The V call is TRBV3-1 (or the pseudogene TRBV3-2), the J call TRBJ1-1, with no clear D. CDR3 size: 13 residues. Germline CDR1 reads LGHDT; CDR2 reads YNNKEL (reference sequence). CDR3 loop: CASSQVENSEAFF. As DNA, the CDR3 is TGTGCCAGCAGCCAAGTTGAGAACAGTGAAGCTTTCTTT.

J is TRBJ2-2 and V is TRBV6-5, with a tentative D call TRBD2 (6 bases). Germline V gene data show CDR1 as MNHEY and CDR2 as SVGAGI. The CDR3 sequence is 14 residues long. V was pared by 8 bases and J by 2 bases, with 12 bases between. The CDR3 is CASGGTANTGELFF. CDR3 bases: TGTGCCAGCGGAGGGACCGCAAACACCGGGGAGCTGTTTTTT.

The rearrangement joins TRBV6-5 to TRBJ2-7; D perhaps matches TRBD2 (5 bases). Germline-derived CDR1 and CDR2 are MNHEY and SVGAGI. The CDR3 is 14 residues long. The V end lost 10 bases, the J end lost 0 bases, and 16 bases lay between the germline ends. The CDR3 loop is CATDEPGSSYEQYF. CDR3 bases: TGTGCCACCGACGAACCGGGGAGCTCCTACGAGCAGTACTTC.

V gene TRBV10-3 combines with J gene TRBJ1-3; 9 nucleotides agree with TRBD1. In germline, CDR1 is ENHRY, CDR2 SYGVKD. The CDR3 sequence is 15 residues long. The V and J ends lost 0 bases and 4 bases, in that order; junction bases with no gene match: 1. The CDR3 reads CAISESGTGGNTIYF. For the CDR3, the DNA is TGTGCCATCAGTGAGTCCGGGACAGGGGGAAACACCATATATTTT.

The V and J genes are TRBV6-2 or TRBV6-3 and TRBJ1-1; D not resolved. This CDR3 spans 12 amino acids. Germline assignment: CDR1 MNHEY and CDR2 SVGEGT. Trimming removed 0 bases at V and 3 bases at J, with 2 bases between. CDR3 sequence reads: CASSYSYTEAFF. CDR3 DNA: TGTGCCAGCAGTTACTCGTACACTGAAGCTTTCTTT.

The chain uses TRBV14 and TRBJ1-1, with D perhaps TRBD1 (6 bases). Germline V gene data show CDR1 as SGHDN and CDR2 as FVKESK. The V end lost 4 bases, the J end lost 2 bases, and 11 bases lay between the germline ends. The CDR3 has 14 amino acids. The CDR3 region has the DNA TGTGCCAGCAGCCTCCTTGGGGGCAACACTGAAGCTTTCTTT. Its translation is CASSLLGGNTEAFF. Variable domain in full (rest from reference TRBV14 and TRBJ1-1): EAGVTQFPSHSVIEKGQTVTLRCDPISGHDNLYWYRRVMGKEIKFLLHFVKESKQDESGMPNNRFLAERTGGTYSTLKVQPAELEDSGVYFCASSLLGGNTEAFFGQGTRLTVV.

The V call is TRBV6-5, the J call TRBJ2-3; unclear D gene. Germline CDR1 reads MNHEY; CDR2 reads SVGAGI. The CDR3 contains 11 residues. Trimming removed 5 bases from V and 6 bases from J, with 6 bases in between. CDR3 region: CASSMWDTQYF. The DNA for the CDR3 is TGTGCCAGCAGTATGTGGGATACGCAGTATTTT.

This chain's CDR3 is CASSVGTAQETQYF. Written as DNA, the CDR3 is TGTGCCAGCAGCGTCGGGACAGCACAAGAGACCCAGTACTTC. The rearrangement joins TRBV7-8 to TRBJ2-5, with 7 bases identical to TRBD1. The CDR3 is 14 residues long. The J segment lost 2 bases and the V segment lost 5 bases, leaving 5 bases of the junction unmatched. CDR1 is SGHVS, CDR2 FQNEAQ, per germline.

CDR3 coding DNA: TGTGCCAGCAGGTCGGGGGTGGGTGGAGAGCAGTACTTC. It encodes CASRSGVGGEQYF. The chain joins TRBV6-5 to TRBJ2-7; D might be TRBD2 (6 bases). Germline-derived CDR1 and CDR2 are MNHEY and SVGAGI. This CDR3 is built from 13 residues. Trimming left V 6 bases short and J 7 bases short, with 16 bases between.

The chain carries TRBV15 and TRBJ1-3, with D unresolved. This CDR3 has 15 residues. The germline CDR1 and CDR2 sequences are LNHNV and YYDKDF (reference sequence). Trimming pared 5 bases from V and 0 bases from J, leaving 11 bases between. The CDR3 protein is CATSPNPHSGNTIYF. Here the CDR3 DNA reads TGTGCCACCAGCCCGAATCCCCACTCTGGAAACACCATATATTTT.

The chain joins TRBV7-2 to TRBJ1-1; D uncertain. The CDR3 extends over 13 amino acids. V gave up 6 bases and J gave up 1 base, with 9 bases separating them. Germline values: CDR1 SGHTA, CDR2 FQGNSA. The CDR3 DNA sequence: TGTGCCAGCAGTAGTATGAGGAACACTGAAGCTTTCTTT. As protein: CASSSMRNTEAFF.

The V gene is TRBV7-6, the J gene TRBJ2-7, with D hard to call. The V end was cut by 0 bases, the J end by 1 base, with 10 bases between. Per germline, CDR1 SGHVS and CDR2 FNYEAQ. This CDR3 is 15 amino acids long. CDR3: CASSLAVLGSYEQYF. CDR3 coding DNA: TGTGCCAGCAGCTTAGCTGTCCTTGGGTCCTACGAGCAGTACTTC.

The chain combines TRBV19 with TRBJ2-7; unclear D gene. V was cut by 5 bases and J by 4 bases, with 9 bases left in between. CDR3 length: 12 residues. The germline gives CDR1 LNHDA, CDR2 SQIVND (reference sequence). The CDR3 bases are TGTGCCAGTAGTGGCGTGAATTACGAGCAGTACTTC. It translates to CASSGVNYEQYF.

V is TRBV28 and J is TRBJ2-7; a weak D match, TRBD2 (5 bases). Trimming took 2 bases from V and 2 from J, leaving 13 bases between them. Germline values: CDR1 MDHEN, CDR2 SYDVKM. CDR3 length equals 15 residues. CDR3 sequence: CASSLTLAHTYEQYF. The CDR3 region has the DNA TGTGCCAGCAGTTTAACTCTAGCACATACCTACGAGCAGTACTTC.

The V gene is TRBV27, the J gene TRBJ1-2; D uncertain. The V gene's germline CDR1 is MNHEY and CDR2 SMNVEV (reference sequence). Trimming cost V 4 bases and J 7 bases, with 13 bases left between them. The length of the CDR3 is 13 residues. For the CDR3, the DNA is TGTGCCAGCAGTTCCGATCGGCGCGGTGGCTACACCTTC. Residues: CASSSDRRGGYTF.

The chain links TRBV7-2 to TRBJ2-7; the match to TRBD2 covers 7 bases. V lost 6 bases, J lost 0 bases, and 5 bases stayed unmatched. Germline V gives CDR1 SGHTA, CDR2 FQGNSA. The CDR3 is 14 residues long. The chain's CDR3 is CASRQGGSSYEQYF. The CDR3 nucleotides read TGTGCCAGCAGGCAGGGCGGGAGCTCCTACGAGCAGTACTTC.

The chain is built from TRBV2 and TRBJ2-7; 8 nucleotides align to TRBD1. The ends lost 6 bases at V and 7 bases at J; junction bases unmatched: 8. Germline V CDR1 and CDR2: SNHLY, FYNNEI. The CDR3 is made up of 13 amino acids. This CDR3 reads CASRRDRGREQYF. The CDR3 DNA is TGTGCCAGCAGGCGAGACAGGGGTAGGGAGCAGTACTTC.

The table lists this clone with a count of one. Other DNA sequences in this specimen translate into the identical CDR3. The J gene is TRBJ1-1, the V gene TRBV5-1; D unresolved. Germline assignment: CDR1 SGHRS and CDR2 YFSETQ. Trimming removed 0 bases from V and 0 bases from J, with 3 bases in between. The length of the CDR3 is 13 residues. For the CDR3, the DNA is TGCGCCAGCAGCTTGGAACTGAACACTGAAGCTTTCTTT. Translated: CASSLELNTEAFF.

This chain connects TRBV5-1 to TRBJ2-7; TRBD1 might be the D (6 bases). The CDR3 sequence is 13 residues long. V lost 4 bases and J 5 bases, leaving 13 bases between the germline ends. Looked up from germline, CDR1 is SGHRS and CDR2 is YFSETQ. For the CDR3, the DNA is TGCGCCAGCAGCCCCCTAACAGGGAACGAGCAGTACTTC. Residues: CASSPLTGNEQYF. Drawing the rest from reference TRBV5-1 and TRBJ2-7, the complete variable domain is KAGVTQTPRYLIKTRGQQVTLSCSPISGHRSVSWYQQTPGQGLQFLFEYFSETQRNKGNFPGRFSGRQFSNSRSEMNVSTLELGDSALYLCASSPLTGNEQYFGPGTRLTVT.

Concerning this clone itself: Additional DNA sequences in this sample encode the identical CDR3. The genes are TRBV18 and TRBJ1-1, with D uncertain. The CDR3 runs to 12 residues. CDR1 KGHSH and CDR2 LQKENI come from the germline V gene. V was cut by 3 bases and J by 1 base, with 3 bases left in between. In DNA, the CDR3 is TGTGCCAGCTCACCCTCGAACACTGAAGCTTTCTTT. It encodes CASSPSNTEAFF.

This rearrangement joins TRBV5-1 to TRBJ2-3, with D hard to call. Germline CDR1 SGHRS, CDR2 YFSETQ. The CDR3 sequence is 13 residues long. The V end was cut by 4 bases, the J end by 2 bases, with 8 bases between. CDR3 nucleotide sequence: TGCGCCAGCAGCCAAGAGATCACAGATACGCAGTATTTT. Protein: CASSQEITDTQYF.

This clone was seen only a few times. The CDR3 nucleotides are TGTGCCAGCAGCGTAGGGAGTGGGAGCTCCTACGAGCAGTACTTC. Encoded protein: CASSVGSGSSYEQYF. The J gene is TRBJ2-7, the V gene TRBV9, with D possibly matching TRBD2 (5 bases). CDR1 and CDR2 from the germline V gene are SGDLS and YYNGEE. Trimming pared 0 bases from V and 0 bases from J, leaving 10 bases between. The CDR3 loop spans 15 amino acids.